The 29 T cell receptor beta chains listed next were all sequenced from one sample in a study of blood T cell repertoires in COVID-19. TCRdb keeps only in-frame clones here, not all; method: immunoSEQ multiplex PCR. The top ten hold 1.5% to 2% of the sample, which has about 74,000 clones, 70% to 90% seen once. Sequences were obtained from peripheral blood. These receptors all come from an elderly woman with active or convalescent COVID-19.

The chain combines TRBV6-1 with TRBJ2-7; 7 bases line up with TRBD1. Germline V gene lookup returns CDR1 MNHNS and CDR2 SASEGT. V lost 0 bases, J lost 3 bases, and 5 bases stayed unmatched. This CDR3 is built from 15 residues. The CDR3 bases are TGTGCCAGCAGTGAAGCCACAGGGGATATCTACGAGCAGTACTTC. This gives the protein CASSEATGDIYEQYF.

The CDR3 nucleotides read TGCGCCAGCAGCTCCTCGACAGGTTCCTGGCCCCAGCATTTT. Translation: CASSSSTGSWPQHF. V and J are TRBV5-1 and TRBJ1-5, with D tentatively TRBD1 (6 bases). The length of the CDR3 is 14 residues. Between the trimmed V and J ends, which lost 3 bases and 9 bases, there was a span of 16 bases. Germline V gene sequence: CDR1 SGHRS, CDR2 YFSETQ.

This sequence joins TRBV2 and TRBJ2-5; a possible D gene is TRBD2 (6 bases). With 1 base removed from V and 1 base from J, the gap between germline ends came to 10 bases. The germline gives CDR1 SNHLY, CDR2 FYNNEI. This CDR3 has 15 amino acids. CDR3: CASSEGYGGQETQYF. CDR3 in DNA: TGTGCCAGCAGTGAAGGGTACGGGGGCCAAGAGACCCAGTACTTC.

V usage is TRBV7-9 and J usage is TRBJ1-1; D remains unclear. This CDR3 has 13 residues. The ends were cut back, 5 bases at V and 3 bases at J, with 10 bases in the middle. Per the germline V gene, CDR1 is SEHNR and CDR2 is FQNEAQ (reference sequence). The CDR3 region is CASSLREDTEAFF. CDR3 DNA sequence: TGTGCCAGCAGCCTGAGGGAGGACACTGAAGCTTTCTTT. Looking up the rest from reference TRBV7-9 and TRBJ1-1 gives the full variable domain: DTGVSQNPRHKITKRGQNVTFRCDPISEHNRLYWYRQTLGQGPEFLTYFQNEAQLEKSRLLSDRFSAERPKGSFSTLEIQRTEQGDSAMYLCASSLREDTEAFFGQGTRLTVV.

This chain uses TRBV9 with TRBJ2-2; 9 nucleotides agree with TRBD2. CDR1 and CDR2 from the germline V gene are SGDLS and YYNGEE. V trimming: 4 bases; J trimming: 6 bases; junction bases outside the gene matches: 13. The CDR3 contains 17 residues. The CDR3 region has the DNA TGTGCCAGCAGCCCACAGGGCGGGGGGGCTATCCCCGGGGAGCTGTTTTTT. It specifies CASSPQGGGAIPGELFF.

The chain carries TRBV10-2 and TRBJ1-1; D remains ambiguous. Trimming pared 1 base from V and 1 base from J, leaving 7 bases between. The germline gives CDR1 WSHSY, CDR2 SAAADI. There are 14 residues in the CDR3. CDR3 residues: CASSEFTGNTEAFF. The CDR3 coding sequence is TGCGCCAGCAGTGAGTTCACGGGGAACACTGAAGCTTTCTTT.

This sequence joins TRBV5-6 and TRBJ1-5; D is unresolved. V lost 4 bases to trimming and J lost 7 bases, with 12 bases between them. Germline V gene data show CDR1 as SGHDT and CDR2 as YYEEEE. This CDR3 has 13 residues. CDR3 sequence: CASSLGGFQPQHF. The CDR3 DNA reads TGTGCCAGCAGCCTGGGAGGGTTCCAGCCCCAGCATTTT.

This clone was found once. CDR3: CASSLFGAAYEQYF. The DNA of the CDR3 is TGTGCCAGCAGCTTATTTGGGGCGGCCTACGAGCAGTACTTC. The chain joins TRBV7-2 to TRBJ2-7; perhaps TRBD1 as D (5 bases). Germline values: CDR1 SGHTA, CDR2 FQGNSA. Trimming shortened V by 2 bases and J by 2 bases, and 10 bases separated the two germline ends. CDR3 length equals 14 residues. The variable domain in full, completed from reference TRBV7-2 and TRBJ2-7, reads GAGVSQSPSNKVTEKGKDVELRCDPISGHTALYWYRQSLGQGLEFLIYFQGNSAPDKSGLPSDRFSAERTGGSVSTLTIQRTQQEDSAVYLCASSLFGAAYEQYFGPGTRLTVT.

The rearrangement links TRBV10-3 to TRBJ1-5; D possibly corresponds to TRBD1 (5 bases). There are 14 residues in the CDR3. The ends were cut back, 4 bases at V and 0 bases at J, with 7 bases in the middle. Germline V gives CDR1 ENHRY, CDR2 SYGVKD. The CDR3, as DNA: TGTGCCATCAGTGGACAGTATAGCAATCAGCCCCAGCATTTT. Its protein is CAISGQYSNQPQHF.

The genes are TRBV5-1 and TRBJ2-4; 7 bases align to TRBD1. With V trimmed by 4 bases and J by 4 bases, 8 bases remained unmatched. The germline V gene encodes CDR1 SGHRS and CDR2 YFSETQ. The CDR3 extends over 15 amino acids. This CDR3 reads CASSTSGTEKNIQYF. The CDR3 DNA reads TGCGCCAGCAGCACCTCCGGGACAGAAAAAAACATTCAGTACTTC.

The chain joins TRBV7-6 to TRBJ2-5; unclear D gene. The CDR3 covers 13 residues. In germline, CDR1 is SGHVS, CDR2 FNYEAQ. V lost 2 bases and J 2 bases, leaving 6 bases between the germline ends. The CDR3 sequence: CASSLPPQETQYF. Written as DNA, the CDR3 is TGTGCCAGCAGCTTACCCCCTCAAGAGACCCAGTACTTC.

The CDR3 coding sequence is TGTGCCAGCAGTTACCCGGGACAGTATAATTCACCCCTCCACTTT. The encoded protein is CASSYPGQYNSPLHF. The V and J genes are TRBV6-6 and TRBJ1-6; TRBD1 aligns across 7 bases. This CDR3 is 15 amino acids long. CDR1 is MNHNY, CDR2 SVGAGI, per germline (reference sequence). V dropped 2 bases and J dropped 4; count of bases not matched to a gene: 2.

As DNA, the CDR3 is TGCGCCAGCACCCGGACAGGGGAGTACGGTCAGCCCCAGCATTTT. Amino acid sequence: CASTRTGEYGQPQHF. The chain combines TRBV5-1 with TRBJ1-5; 9 bases map to TRBD1. Trimming at V came to 6 bases and at J to 6 bases, leaving 10 bases not matched to a gene. Per germline, CDR1 SGHRS and CDR2 YFSETQ. The CDR3 has 15 amino acids.

CDR3 DNA: TGTGCCAGCAGCCCAAGACAGGGGTGGGAGCAGTACTTC. It is translated as CASSPRQGWEQYF. J is TRBJ2-7 and V is TRBV12-3 or TRBV12-4, with TRBD1 matching over 8 bases. The CDR3 runs 13 residues. Trimming took 6 bases from V and 7 from J; bases not matched to a gene: 8.

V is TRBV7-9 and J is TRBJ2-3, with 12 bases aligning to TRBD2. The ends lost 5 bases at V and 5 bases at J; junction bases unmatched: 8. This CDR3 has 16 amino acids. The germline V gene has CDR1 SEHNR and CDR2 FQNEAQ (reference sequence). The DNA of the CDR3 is TGTGCCAGCAGCCCCGAACTAGCGGGAGGACTAGATACGCAGTATTTT. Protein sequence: CASSPELAGGLDTQYF.

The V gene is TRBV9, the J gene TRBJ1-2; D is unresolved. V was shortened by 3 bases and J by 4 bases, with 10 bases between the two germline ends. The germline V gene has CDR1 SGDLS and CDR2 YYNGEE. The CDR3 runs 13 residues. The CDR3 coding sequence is TGTGCCAGCAGCGCCCGGACTTTCTATGGCTACACCTTC. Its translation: CASSARTFYGYTF.

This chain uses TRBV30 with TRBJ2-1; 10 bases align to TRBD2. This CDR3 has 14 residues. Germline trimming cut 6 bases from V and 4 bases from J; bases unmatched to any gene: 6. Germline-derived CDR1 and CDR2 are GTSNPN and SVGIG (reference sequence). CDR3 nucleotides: TGTGCCTGTGCCGGGACTAGCGCATACAATGAGCAGTTCTTC. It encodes CACAGTSAYNEQFF.

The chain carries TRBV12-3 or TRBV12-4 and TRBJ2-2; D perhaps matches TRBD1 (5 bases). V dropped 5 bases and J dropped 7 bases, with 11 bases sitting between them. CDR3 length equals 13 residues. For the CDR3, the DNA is TGTGCCAGCAGTCACTCAGGGTTCGGGGAGCTGTTTTTT. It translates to CASSHSGFGELFF.

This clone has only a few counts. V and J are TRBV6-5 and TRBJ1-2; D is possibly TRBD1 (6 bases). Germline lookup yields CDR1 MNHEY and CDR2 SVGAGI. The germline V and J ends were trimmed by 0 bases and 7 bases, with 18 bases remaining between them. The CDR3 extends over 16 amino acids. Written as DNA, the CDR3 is TGTGCCAGCAGTTACTCGGGGTCCAACAGGGCGCCTGGCTACACCTTC. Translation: CASSYSGSNRAPGYTF.

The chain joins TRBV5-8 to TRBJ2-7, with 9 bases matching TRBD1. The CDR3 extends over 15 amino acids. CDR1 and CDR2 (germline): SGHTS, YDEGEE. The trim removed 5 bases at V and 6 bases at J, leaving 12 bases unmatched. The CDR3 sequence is CASRTPGQGVGEQYF. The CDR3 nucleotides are TGTGCCAGCAGAACCCCGGGACAGGGTGTAGGCGAGCAGTACTTC.

The CDR3 DNA reads as TGTGCCAGCAGCCCGACCGGACAGGGGAACTATGGCTACACCTTC. Amino acids: CASSPTGQGNYGYTF. The rearrangement joins TRBV25-1 to TRBJ1-2; TRBD1 matches at 9 bases. Per germline, CDR1 MGHDK and CDR2 SYGVNS. The CDR3 is 15 amino acids. The ends lost 6 bases at V and 2 bases at J; junction bases unmatched: 7.

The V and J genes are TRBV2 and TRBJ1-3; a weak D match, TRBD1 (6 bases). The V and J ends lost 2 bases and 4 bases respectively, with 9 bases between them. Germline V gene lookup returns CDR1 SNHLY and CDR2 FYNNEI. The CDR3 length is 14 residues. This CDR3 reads CASSETTGGNTIYF. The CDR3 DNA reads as TGTGCCAGCAGTGAAACTACAGGGGGAAACACCATATATTTT.

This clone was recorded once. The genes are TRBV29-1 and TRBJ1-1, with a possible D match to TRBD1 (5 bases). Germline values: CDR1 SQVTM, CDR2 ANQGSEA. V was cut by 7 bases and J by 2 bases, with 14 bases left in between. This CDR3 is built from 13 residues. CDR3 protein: CSGGVRGNTEAFF. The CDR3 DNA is TGCAGCGGAGGGGTGCGGGGCAACACTGAAGCTTTCTTT.

The CDR3 DNA reads as TGTGCCAGCAGCCCTGTTGGCGGAGCTAACTATGGCTACACCTTC. It encodes CASSPVGGANYGYTF. This rearrangement joins TRBV14 to TRBJ1-2, with unresolved D. Per the germline V gene, CDR1 is SGHDN and CDR2 is FVKESK. This CDR3 comprises 15 residues. V lost 4 bases and J 0 bases, leaving 12 bases between the germline ends.

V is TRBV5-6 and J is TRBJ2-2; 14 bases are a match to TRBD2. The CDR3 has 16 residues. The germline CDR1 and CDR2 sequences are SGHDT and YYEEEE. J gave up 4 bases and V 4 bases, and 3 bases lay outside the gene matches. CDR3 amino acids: CASSAGLAGGTGELFF. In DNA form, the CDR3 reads TGTGCCAGCAGCGCCGGACTAGCGGGAGGCACCGGGGAGCTGTTTTTT. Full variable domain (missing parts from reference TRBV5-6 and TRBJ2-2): DAGVTQSPTHLIKTRGQQVTLRCSPKSGHDTVSWYQQALGQGPQFIFQYYEEEERQRGNFPDRFSGHQFPNYSSELNVNALLLGDSALYLCASSAGLAGGTGELFFGEGSRLTVL.

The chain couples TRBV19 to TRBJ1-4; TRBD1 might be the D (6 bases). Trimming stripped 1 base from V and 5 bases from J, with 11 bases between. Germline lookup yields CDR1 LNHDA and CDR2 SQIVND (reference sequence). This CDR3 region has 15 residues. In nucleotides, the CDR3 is TGTGCCAGTAGTATAGGACCAGGGGAAAATGAAAAACTGTTTTTT. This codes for CASSIGPGENEKLFF.

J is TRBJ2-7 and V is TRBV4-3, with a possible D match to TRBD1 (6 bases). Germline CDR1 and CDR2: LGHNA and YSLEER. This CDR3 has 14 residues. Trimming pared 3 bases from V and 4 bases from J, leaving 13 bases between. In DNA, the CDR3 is TGCGCCAGCAGCCATGGGGACAAGCGTTACGAGCAGTACTTC. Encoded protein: CASSHGDKRYEQYF.

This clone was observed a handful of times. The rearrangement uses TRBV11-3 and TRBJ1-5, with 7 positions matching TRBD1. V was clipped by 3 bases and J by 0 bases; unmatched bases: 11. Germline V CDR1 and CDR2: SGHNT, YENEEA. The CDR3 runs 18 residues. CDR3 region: CASSFRQGPYNSNQPQHF. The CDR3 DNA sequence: TGTGCCAGCAGCTTCCGACAGGGACCCTACAATAGCAATCAGCCCCAGCATTTT.

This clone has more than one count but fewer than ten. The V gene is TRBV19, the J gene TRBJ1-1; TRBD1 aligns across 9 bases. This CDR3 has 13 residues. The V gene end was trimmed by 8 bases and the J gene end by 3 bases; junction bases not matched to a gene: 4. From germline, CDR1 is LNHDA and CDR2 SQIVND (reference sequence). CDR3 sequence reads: CASRDRDYTEAFF. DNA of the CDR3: TGTGCCAGTCGGGACAGGGACTACACTGAAGCTTTCTTT.